These 23 T cell receptor beta chains came from one sample sequenced in a study of CD8+ T cells in alopecia areata (dated by TCRdb to 2016 to 2019). The library was generated by the immunoSEQ multiplex PCR assay. For TCR sequencing, RNA was extracted from every sample and reverse transcribed into cDNA to serve as template. Held by TCRdb, this immuneACCESS table contains in-frame sequences only and omits some clones. Under half of the omission traces to an unresolved V gene where checked; the cause of the rest is unknown. This sample gives about 180,000 clones in total; 58% of them show up just once. The ten top clones hold about a sixth of the sample. The sample's treatment or condition label, in plain terms: oral pan-JAK inhibitor, 5-10 mg twice daily. Sequencing was performed on CD4+ T cells sorted from blood, taken between weeks 55 and 65, from a patient treated with tofacitinib. These TCRs come from a human donor with alopecia areata.

The V call is TRBV2, the J call TRBJ2-1; D is possibly TRBD2 (5 bases). CDR1 is SNHLY, CDR2 FYNNEI, per germline. There are 14 residues in the CDR3. The V and J ends lost 0 bases and 9 bases respectively, with 12 bases between them. As DNA, the CDR3 is TGTGCCAGCAGTGAAGCCCTTGAGGGAGCTGAGCAGTTCTTC. Protein sequence: CASSEALEGAEQFF.

This chain joins TRBV27 and TRBJ1-1; D gene ambiguous. The CDR3 runs to 13 residues. Trimming cost V 5 bases and J 4 bases, with 11 bases left between them. Germline V gene data show CDR1 as MNHEY and CDR2 as SMNVEV (reference sequence). The CDR3 DNA sequence: TGTGCCAGCAGTCGAGAGCCGGGCACTGAAGCTTTCTTT. Protein: CASSREPGTEAFF.

This clone was seen just once. The genes are TRBV23-1 and TRBJ1-4; tentatively, D is TRBD1 (5 bases). TRBV23-1 is an open reading frame whose function is uncertain. V lost 6 bases and J lost 4, with 6 bases in between. The length of the CDR3 is 12 residues. The CDR3 sequence is CASRTVNEKLFF. The CDR3 DNA reads TGCGCCAGCAGGACAGTTAATGAAAAACTGTTTTTT.

The CDR3 reads CAWNKAGGESPNTEAFF. CDR3 DNA: TGTGCCTGGAACAAAGCAGGGGGCGAGTCCCCGAACACTGAAGCTTTCTTT. V gene TRBV30 combines with J gene TRBJ1-1, with TRBD1 identical over 8 bases. This CDR3 has 17 residues. V gave up 4 bases and J gave up 1 base; unmatched junction bases: 14. Germline V CDR1 and CDR2: GTSNPN, SVGIG (reference sequence).

The table lists this clone with a count of one. The chain is built from TRBV4-1 and TRBJ1-1, with 11 bases matching TRBD1. CDR1 is MGHRA and CDR2 is YSYEKL in the germline V gene. The CDR3 is 17 residues long. Trimming removed 0 bases from V and 1 base from J; junction bases left unmatched: 4. CDR3 sequence reads: CASSQDRTGGPNTEAFF. The CDR3 DNA reads as TGCGCCAGCAGCCAAGATAGGACAGGGGGCCCGAACACTGAAGCTTTCTTT.

This clone showed up just a few times. The gene calls are TRBV15 and TRBJ1-4; D unclear. Trimming took 0 bases from V and 5 from J, leaving 10 bases between them. CDR1 LNHNV and CDR2 YYDKDF come from the germline V gene (reference sequence). This CDR3 has 15 amino acids. CDR3 sequence (DNA): TGTGCCACCAGCAGAGATATGGGAAAGAATGAAAAACTGTTTTTT. This encodes CATSRDMGKNEKLFF.

This chain joins TRBV29-1 and TRBJ1-2; 12 bases align to TRBD1. Germline CDR1 is SQVTM and CDR2 is ANQGSEA. The CDR3 is 14 residues long. After removal of 3 bases from V and 8 bases from J, the junction contained 7 bases not matched to a gene. The CDR3 sequence: CSVDQGQGAKGYTF. The CDR3 DNA reads as TGCAGCGTTGATCAGGGACAGGGGGCGAAGGGCTACACCTTC.

This clone has more than one count but fewer than ten. The J gene is TRBJ2-3, the V gene TRBV30; 8 nucleotides align to TRBD1. The V gene end was trimmed by 0 bases and the J gene end by 5 bases; junction bases not matched to a gene: 4. The CDR3 runs to 14 residues. Germline CDR1 GTSNPN, CDR2 SVGIG (reference sequence). As DNA, the CDR3 is TGTGCCTGGAGTGTAGGACAGGGAAGAGATACGCAGTATTTT. Translated, it gives CAWSVGQGRDTQYF.

This chain connects TRBV30 to TRBJ1-2, with 12 bases fitting TRBD1. The CDR3 extends over 19 amino acids. Germline-derived CDR1 and CDR2 are GTSNPN and SVGIG (reference sequence). J was trimmed by 3 bases and V by 0 bases; bases with no gene match: 14. CDR3 nucleotides: TGTGCCTGGAGTGTACTTAAATGGGGACAGGGGGCCTTCGACTATGGCTACACCTTC. This sequence encodes CAWSVLKWGQGAFDYGYTF.

V and J are TRBV5-4 and TRBJ2-3; 14 nucleotides agree with TRBD2. CDR3 length equals 18 residues. The trim removed 4 bases at V and 0 bases at J, leaving 7 bases unmatched. CDR1 is SGHNT, CDR2 YYREEE, per germline (reference sequence). CDR3 sequence reads: CASSPGTSGGASTDTQYF. The CDR3 nucleotides read TGTGCCAGCAGCCCGGGGACTAGCGGGGGCGCTAGCACAGATACGCAGTATTTT. Drawing the rest from reference TRBV5-4 and TRBJ2-3, the complete variable domain is ETGVTQSPTHLIKTRGQQVTLRCSSQSGHNTVSWYQQALGQGPQFIFQYYREEENGRGNFPPRFSGLQFPNYSSELNVNALELDDSALYLCASSPGTSGGASTDTQYFGPGTRLTVL.

The rearrangement joins TRBV10-3 to TRBJ2-3; D possibly corresponds to TRBD1 (6 bases). This CDR3 is 15 amino acids long. The germline gives CDR1 ENHRY, CDR2 SYGVKD. With 7 bases removed from V and 4 bases from J, the gap between germline ends came to 18 bases. CDR3: CAITEKGVQSDTQYF. The DNA for the CDR3 is TGTGCCATCACGGAGAAGGGGGTTCAATCAGATACGCAGTATTTT.

V gene TRBV27 combines with J gene TRBJ1-4; 9 bases align to TRBD1. V was pared by 0 bases and J by 8 bases, with 7 bases of the junction left unmatched. This CDR3 has 16 amino acids. Germline lookup yields CDR1 MNHEY and CDR2 SMNVEV (reference sequence). CDR3 nucleotides: TGTGCCAGCAGTTTATCTCGGGGACAGGGTATCGAAAAACTGTTTTTT. This sequence encodes CASSLSRGQGIEKLFF.

A few counts support this clone. The CDR3 DNA reads TGTGCCAGCAGCCAAGACAAGGGTTCTGGAAACACCATATATTTT. It yields the protein CASSQDKGSGNTIYF. This sequence joins TRBV4-2 and TRBJ1-3, with D unresolved. V lost 0 bases and J lost 1, with 7 bases in between. This CDR3 is built from 15 residues. Germline CDR1 reads LGHNA; CDR2 reads YNFKEQ.

In its sample, this clone was seen a few times. The chain is built from TRBV4-1 and TRBJ1-1; 9 positions agree with TRBD1. The CDR3 consists of 14 residues. The germline CDR1 and CDR2 sequences are MGHRA and YSYEKL. J gave up 11 bases and V 1 base, and 8 bases lay outside the gene matches. CDR3 loop: CASSQGTGGHDAFF. The CDR3 DNA is TGCGCCAGCAGCCAAGGAACAGGGGGCCACGACGCTTTCTTT.

This clone has only a few counts. The chain combines TRBV29-1 with TRBJ2-5, with 12 bases identical to TRBD1. The CDR3 is 16 residues long. The V gene's germline CDR1 is SQVTM and CDR2 ANQGSEA. Trimming took 4 bases from V and 5 from J; bases not matched to a gene: 11. The CDR3 reads CSVAYPGQGALETQYF. CDR3 coding DNA: TGCAGCGTTGCTTACCCGGGACAGGGGGCTTTGGAGACCCAGTACTTC.

The rearrangement links TRBV29-1 to TRBJ1-1, with 7 nucleotides matching TRBD1. Looked up from germline, CDR1 is SQVTM and CDR2 is ANQGSEA. With 7 bases clipped from V and 8 bases from J, the junction kept 4 bases outside the gene matches. The CDR3 is made up of 10 amino acids. CDR3 in DNA: TGCAGCGCTCGACAGGGCGAAGCTTTCTTT. Translated: CSARQGEAFF.

This clone was observed a handful of times. V usage is TRBV7-8 and J usage is TRBJ1-1; D unresolved. Between the trimmed V and J ends, which lost 5 bases and 1 base, there was a span of 17 bases. CDR3 length: 16 amino acids. CDR1 and CDR2 (germline): SGHVS, FQNEAQ. The CDR3 DNA sequence: TGTGCCAGCAGCCTTTCTGGAGGCACCTCGAACACTGAAGCTTTCTTT. Translation gives CASSLSGGTSNTEAFF.

V gene TRBV10-3 combines with J gene TRBJ2-1; D remains ambiguous. This CDR3 comprises 12 residues. The germline V gene encodes CDR1 ENHRY and CDR2 SYGVKD. Trimming removed 4 bases from V and 5 bases from J, with 6 bases in between. CDR3 bases: TGTGCCATCAGTGTGGAGAACAATGAGCAGTTCTTC. Translation gives CAISVENNEQFF.

This chain uses TRBV19 with TRBJ1-1; no firm D call. The CDR3 consists of 14 residues. Germline CDR1 and CDR2: LNHDA and SQIVND (reference sequence). Trimming removed 4 bases from V and 0 bases from J, with 9 bases in between. The CDR3 protein is CASSKAGMNTEAFF. For the CDR3, the DNA is TGTGCCAGTAGTAAAGCAGGTATGAACACTGAAGCTTTCTTT.

This chain links TRBV15 with TRBJ2-2; 10 nucleotides agree with TRBD1. Germline V gene sequence: CDR1 LNHNV, CDR2 YYDKDF (reference sequence). This CDR3 is built from 15 residues. V was pared by 1 base and J by 4 bases, with 0 bases of the junction left unmatched. CDR3 nucleotides: TGTGCCACCAGCAGAGGGACAGGGGGCACCGGGGAGCTGTTTTTT. Encoded protein: CATSRGTGGTGELFF. Full variable domain (rest looked up from reference TRBV15 and TRBJ2-2): DAMVIQNPRYQVTQFGKPVTLSCSQTLNHNVMYWYQQKSSQAPKLLFHYYDKDFNNEADTPDNFQSRRPNTSFCFLDIRSPGLGDTAMYLCATSRGTGGTGELFFGEGSRLTVL.

This chain connects TRBV29-1 to TRBJ2-7, with D possibly being TRBD2 (5 bases). Trimming cost V 6 bases and J 2 bases, with 11 bases left between them. Germline lookup yields CDR1 SQVTM and CDR2 ANQGSEA. CDR3 length equals 12 residues. CDR3 sequence reads: CSVKDGTYEQYF. The CDR3 coding sequence is TGCAGCGTGAAAGACGGGACCTACGAGCAGTACTTC.

The rearrangement links TRBV5-1 to TRBJ2-5; D gene uncertain. V was pared by 4 bases and J by 8 bases, with 15 bases between. CDR3 length: 13 amino acids. Germline assignment: CDR1 SGHRS and CDR2 YFSETQ. For the CDR3, the DNA is TGCGCCAGCAGCCACAGACTCGCGGAAACCCAGTACTTC. Its protein is CASSHRLAETQYF.

This sequence joins TRBV5-6 and TRBJ1-2; 7 bases agree with TRBD1. Trimming took 4 bases from V and 4 from J; bases not matched to a gene: 7. CDR1 and CDR2 (germline): SGHDT, YYEEEE. The CDR3 covers 14 residues. The CDR3 reads CASSVGQLSYGYTF. The CDR3 DNA follows: TGTGCCAGCAGCGTGGGACAGCTCTCCTATGGCTACACCTTC.